These 12 T cell receptor beta chains share one sample of origin, sequenced in a study of human T cells and chemical hapten exposure. TCRdb called the RACE reads again in MiXCR, with one record for every CDR3 protein. The data contain tens of thousands of distinct CDR3 sequences, around 7% of them singletons. Specified time point: pre-sensitization, week 0. As for treatment: therapeutic diphenylcyclopropenone sensitization with weekly scalp DPC. The source material was whole blood, sampled in connection with sensitization to the hapten diphenylcyclopropenone (DPC). The source of these receptors is a young woman with alopecia areata. Some clones in this sample may be carry-over from other donors' samples.

This clonotype was seen at least ten times. The genes are TRBV20-1 and TRBJ1-2, with 7 bases lining up with TRBD1. The CDR3 spans 14 residues. Germline V gene data show CDR1 as DFQATT and CDR2 as SNEGSKA (reference sequence). J was trimmed by 4 bases and V by 5 bases; bases with no gene match: 10. CDR3 in DNA: TGCAGTGCTGTAGACCAGGGGGTCCGCTATGGCTACACCTTC. Translating gives CSAVDQGVRYGYTF.

This clonotype was detected many times. The gene calls are TRBV6-1 and TRBJ2-2, with D uncertain. V was clipped by 10 bases and J by 8 bases, with 11 bases between them. Germline lookup yields CDR1 MNHNS and CDR2 SASEGT. The CDR3 runs to 11 residues. The CDR3 bases are TGTGCCACCCTTCTACCGGGGGAGCTGTTTTTT. Amino acids: CATLLPGELFF.

This clonotype was recorded at least ten times. The chain combines TRBV7-2 with TRBJ2-3; D not certain. With 5 bases removed from V and 2 bases from J, the gap between germline ends came to 14 bases. Germline CDR1 is SGHTA and CDR2 is FQGNSA. The CDR3 is made up of 15 amino acids. In DNA, the CDR3 is TGTGCCAGCAGCCGAGACTCGTTCCCCACAGATACGCAGTATTTT. It encodes CASSRDSFPTDTQYF.

This clonotype was counted many times. The V call is TRBV6-1, the J call TRBJ2-7; no reliable D call. The CDR3 is made up of 13 amino acids. V was trimmed by 10 bases and J by 3 bases, leaving 16 bases between them. Germline CDR1 MNHNS, CDR2 SASEGT. The CDR3 loop reads CATVPGRNYEQYF. DNA for the CDR3: TGTGCCACCGTACCCGGAAGAAACTACGAGCAGTACTTC.

This clonotype was seen repeatedly, ten times or more. The chain recombines TRBV5-6 with TRBJ1-1, with 9 bases fitting TRBD1. This CDR3 region has 14 residues. V lost 3 bases to trimming and J lost 4 bases; unmatched junction nucleotides: 4. Germline CDR1 reads SGHDT; CDR2 reads YYEEEE. The CDR3 coding sequence is TGTGCCAGCAGCTGGGACAGGGAGACCACTGAAGCTTTCTTT. Translated, it gives CASSWDRETTEAFF. Drawing the rest from reference TRBV5-6 and TRBJ1-1, the complete variable domain is DAGVTQSPTHLIKTRGQQVTLRCSPKSGHDTVSWYQQALGQGPQFIFQYYEEEERQRGNFPDRFSGHQFPNYSSELNVNALLLGDSALYLCASSWDRETTEAFFGQGTRLTVV.

This clonotype showed up many times. The chain is built from TRBV27 and TRBJ2-5; TRBD2 agrees at 14 bases. CDR3 length: 16 amino acids. Germline trimming cut 5 bases from V and 4 bases from J; bases unmatched to any gene: 6. Germline V gene data show CDR1 as MNHEY and CDR2 as SMNVEV (reference sequence). The CDR3 reads CASSLGTSGGRETQYF. The CDR3 nucleotides read TGTGCCAGCAGTCTAGGGACTAGCGGGGGAAGAGAGACCCAGTACTTC.

This clonotype has ten or more counts. V gene TRBV20-1 combines with J gene TRBJ1-2; TRBD1 matches 8 bases. V was clipped by 2 bases and J by 4 bases; unmatched bases: 3. This CDR3 spans 13 amino acids. Germline V gene sequence: CDR1 DFQATT, CDR2 SNEGSKA (reference sequence). CDR3 region: CSARIGQGYGYTF. CDR3 nucleotide sequence: TGCAGTGCTAGAATAGGACAGGGCTATGGCTACACCTTC.

This clonotype was counted at least ten times. V and J are TRBV12-3 or TRBV12-4 and TRBJ2-5; weak D call: TRBD1 (5 bases). The CDR3 spans 15 residues. V was trimmed by 3 bases and J by 2 bases, leaving 13 bases between them. This CDR3 is CASSFNGRTQETQYF. The CDR3 DNA reads as TGTGCCAGCAGTTTTAACGGACGGACACAAGAGACCCAGTACTTC.

This clonotype was detected ten times or more. This CDR3 is CASSAGTAQETQYF. The CDR3, as DNA: TGTGCCAGCAGCGCTGGGACAGCCCAAGAGACCCAGTACTTC. The V gene is TRBV5-4, the J gene TRBJ2-5, with 7 bases aligning to TRBD1. The CDR3 extends over 14 amino acids. Trimming took 4 bases from V and 1 from J; bases not matched to a gene: 4. Germline V gene sequence: CDR1 SGHNT, CDR2 YYREEE (reference sequence).

This clonotype was counted many times. This rearrangement joins TRBV29-1 to TRBJ1-2; D ambiguous. CDR1 is SQVTM, CDR2 ANQGSEA, per germline. V was trimmed by 6 bases and J by 4 bases, leaving 9 bases between them. CDR3 length: 11 residues. CDR3 bases: TGCAGCGTGGACTTTGGCTATGGCTACACCTTC. The encoded protein is CSVDFGYGYTF.

This clonotype showed up many times. The V gene is TRBV7-8, the J gene TRBJ1-1; 8 nucleotides line up with TRBD1. This CDR3 has 14 amino acids. Germline V gene sequence: CDR1 SGHVS, CDR2 FQNEAQ. Trimming at V came to 3 bases and at J to 4 bases, leaving 4 bases not matched to a gene. CDR3 in amino acids: CASSFRDRSTEAFF. CDR3 nucleotides: TGTGCCAGCAGCTTCAGGGACAGGAGCACTGAAGCTTTCTTT.

This clonotype was seen at least ten times. The chain combines TRBV20-1 with TRBJ2-5, with D perhaps matching TRBD1 or TRBD2 (5 bases each). Germline V gene lookup returns CDR1 DFQATT and CDR2 SNEGSKA (reference sequence). The CDR3 has 15 amino acids. Trimming removed 6 bases at V and 2 bases at J, with 19 bases between. In DNA, the CDR3 is TGCAGTGCCTCCGGGACCAACCTACCACAAGAGACCCAGTACTTC. Translating it yields CSASGTNLPQETQYF.